The present T cell receptor (beta chain) was sequenced within a study of cytomegalovirus exposure and HLA in healthy donors. Primers: 60 Vbeta forward and 13 Jbeta reverse. Clones were read by immunoSEQ multiplex PCR, and TCRdb kept only the in-frame ones, dropping some. This table holds around 70,000 clones. The donors comprised healthy bone marrow donors. The V segment lost 4 bases and the J segment 2 bases; nucleotides outside the gene matches: 6. Germline assignment: CDR1 SGHDT and CDR2 YYEEEE. This CDR3 region has 15 residues. Study results and limitations: Accurate HLA-A and HLA-B prediction from TCR beta sequences was reported for most subjects.

Turning to this clone: Its antigen is unidentified.

This TCR was recovered from a boy aged 5-17 years in good health and CMV-seronegative. The sample comprised PBMCs. V gene TRBV5-6 combines with J gene TRBJ2-5; 9 bases map to TRBD2. The CDR3 sequence is CASSPVAGGQETQYF. The CDR3 DNA sequence: TGTGCCAGCAGCCCCGTTGCGGGGGGGCAAGAGACCCAGTACTTC.